The 32 T cell receptor beta chains presented below share a single source sample, sequenced in a study of cytomegalovirus exposure and HLA in healthy donors. Primers: 60 Vbeta forward and 13 Jbeta reverse. The protocol was immunoSEQ multiplex PCR, while the TCRdb copy is restricted to in-frame clones and leaves out a portion. The table includes roughly 150,000 clones, roughly 80% detected once. What was sequenced was PBMCs. Receptors originate from a woman in her forties or fifties in good health and CMV-seropositive.

This chain joins TRBV23-1 and TRBJ1-3; D is uncertain. TRBV23-1 is identified as an open reading frame with a role that is uncertain. V lost 1 base to trimming and J lost 7 bases, with 8 bases between them. The CDR3 spans 13 residues. The CDR3 here is CASSQYGDNTIYF. The CDR3 DNA reads as TGCGCCAGCAGTCAATACGGAGATAACACCATATATTTT.

V and J are TRBV10-3 and TRBJ2-7; D perhaps matches TRBD2 (6 bases). The CDR3 is made up of 13 amino acids. Trimming pared 10 bases from V and 5 bases from J, leaving 18 bases between. Germline-derived CDR1 and CDR2 are ENHRY and SYGVKD. The CDR3, as DNA: TGTGCCACCCAGGAGGGGCCGGGCAACGAGCAGTACTTC. This translates into CATQEGPGNEQYF.

This clone was seen more than once but under ten times. The chain recombines TRBV5-1 with TRBJ2-1, with 11 bases identical to TRBD1. Per the germline V gene, CDR1 is SGHRS and CDR2 is YFSETQ. V was clipped by 1 base and J by 6 bases; unmatched bases: 3. This CDR3 is built from 15 residues. The chain's CDR3 is CASSLQGQGVNEQFF. The CDR3 DNA follows: TGCGCCAGCAGCTTGCAGGGACAGGGGGTCAATGAGCAGTTCTTC.

The chain couples TRBV5-1 to TRBJ1-4; no reliable D call. The CDR3 has 15 amino acids. V was trimmed by 4 bases and J by 8 bases, leaving 18 bases between them. The germline gives CDR1 SGHRS, CDR2 YFSETQ. CDR3 loop: CASSANGVIGEKLFF. CDR3 nucleotides: TGCGCCAGCAGCGCAAACGGGGTCATCGGAGAAAAACTGTTTTTT.

The V and J genes are TRBV27 and TRBJ2-4; 10 nucleotides match TRBD2. CDR3 length equals 17 residues. V shed 2 bases and J 9 bases; nucleotides not matched to a gene: 13. CDR1 and CDR2 from the germline V gene are MNHEY and SMNVEV (reference sequence). The DNA of the CDR3 is TGTGCCAGCAGTTTAAAACCCTCAGCGGGGGGGCCAAGCATTCAGTACTTC. Translation: CASSLKPSAGGPSIQYF.

This sequence joins TRBV11-2 and TRBJ2-2; D may be TRBD2 (5 bases). CDR3 length equals 16 residues. CDR1 and CDR2 (germline): SGHAT, FQNNGV. Trimming took off 1 base at V and 0 bases at J, with 9 bases between the two ends. The CDR3 bases are TGTGCCAGCAGCTTAGTTGAGGGATCGAACACCGGGGAGCTGTTTTTT. Residues: CASSLVEGSNTGELFF. Full variable domain (outside the CDR3, taken from reference TRBV11-2 and TRBJ2-2): EAGVAQSPRYKIIEKRQSVAFWCNPISGHATLYWYQQILGQGPKLLIQFQNNGVVDDSQLPKDRFSAERLKGVDSTLKIQPAKLEDSAVYLCASSLVEGSNTGELFFGEGSRLTVL.

The CDR3 DNA reads TGTGCCAGCAGCTACAGGGTTCGAGAAAAACTGTTTTTT. This codes for CASSYRVREKLFF. The chain employs TRBV13 and TRBJ1-4; D may be TRBD1 (6 bases). The CDR3 totals 13 residues. V was shortened by 4 bases and J by 8 bases, with 11 bases between the two germline ends. The germline CDR1 and CDR2 sequences are PRHDT and FYEKMQ (reference sequence).

The chain carries TRBV12-5 and TRBJ2-7; D is perhaps TRBD1 (5 bases). This CDR3 spans 17 amino acids. The germline V gene has CDR1 LGHNT and CDR2 FRNRAP. V gave up 0 bases and J gave up 7 bases, with 22 bases separating them. The CDR3 here is CASGLVQQAGLPGEQYF. The CDR3 DNA reads TGTGCTAGTGGTTTGGTACAGCAGGCAGGGTTGCCTGGGGAGCAGTACTTC.

The chain carries TRBV4-3 and TRBJ2-1; D possibly corresponds to TRBD1 (6 bases). The V end lost 3 bases, the J end lost 5 bases, and 14 bases lay between the germline ends. Looked up from germline, CDR1 is LGHNA and CDR2 is YSLEER. This CDR3 contains 15 residues. DNA for the CDR3: TGCGCCAGCAGCCAGGGGGCTAGCCCGAACAATGAGCAGTTCTTC. Its translation: CASSQGASPNNEQFF.

The gene calls are TRBV7-9 and TRBJ2-1, with 9 bases identical to TRBD2. The ends lost 1 base at V and 5 bases at J; junction bases unmatched: 15. Germline loops: CDR1 SEHNR, CDR2 FQNEAQ (reference sequence). CDR3 length: 19 amino acids. The CDR3: CASSLVLVSGGKWNNEQFF. The DNA for the CDR3 is TGTGCCAGCAGCTTAGTGTTGGTTAGCGGGGGAAAATGGAACAATGAGCAGTTCTTC.

CDR3 amino acids: CASSAGALGTEAFF. The CDR3 DNA sequence: TGTGCCAGTAGTGCGGGGGCCTTGGGGACTGAAGCTTTCTTT. V usage is TRBV19 and J usage is TRBJ1-1, with D perhaps matching TRBD1 (6 bases). The CDR3 loop spans 14 amino acids. Germline V CDR1 and CDR2: LNHDA, SQIVND (reference sequence). V was shortened by 5 bases and J by 5 bases, with 15 bases between the two germline ends.

This sequence joins TRBV7-9 and TRBJ1-5; D unresolved. The germline V gene encodes CDR1 SEHNR and CDR2 FQNEAQ (reference sequence). Trimming removed 1 base at V and 4 bases at J, with 8 bases between. This CDR3 comprises 14 residues. DNA of the CDR3: TGTGCCAGCAGCTTAGGTGGAGGAAATCAGCCCCAGCATTTT. Its protein is CASSLGGGNQPQHF.

The genes are TRBV4-1 and TRBJ1-2, with TRBD1 matching 8 bases. With V trimmed by 0 bases and J by 6 bases, 9 bases remained unmatched. This CDR3 spans 16 amino acids. Germline CDR1 and CDR2: MGHRA and YSYEKL. CDR3 DNA: TGCGCCAGCAGCCAAGATCTTCGCGACAGGGGAAATGGCTACACCTTC. As protein: CASSQDLRDRGNGYTF.

The chain employs TRBV10-3 and TRBJ2-1; TRBD1 matches at 9 bases. The germline V gene encodes CDR1 ENHRY and CDR2 SYGVKD. The CDR3 consists of 15 residues. The V gene end was trimmed by 3 bases and the J gene end by 5 bases; junction bases not matched to a gene: 5. As DNA, the CDR3 is TGTGCCATCAGTGACCCCGGGACAGGGAACAATGAGCAGTTCTTC. Its protein product is CAISDPGTGNNEQFF.

The V gene is TRBV2, the J gene TRBJ1-2, with D hard to call. Trimming removed 4 bases at V and 2 bases at J, with 17 bases between. Germline V gene sequence: CDR1 SNHLY, CDR2 FYNNEI. The CDR3 consists of 16 residues. In nucleotides, the CDR3 is TGTGCCAGCAGTGTTATCTCGGAGAATTTGAACTATGGCTACACCTTC. The encoded protein is CASSVISENLNYGYTF.

As regards this clone: Other DNA sequences in the same sample also yield this CDR3. This chain links TRBV29-1 with TRBJ2-7, with D possibly matching TRBD1 (6 bases). Germline CDR1 SQVTM, CDR2 ANQGSEA. The CDR3 has 12 residues. V shed 4 bases and J shed 0 bases, with 7 bases lying between them. CDR3 sequence reads: CSVATGSYEQYF. In nucleotides, the CDR3 is TGCAGCGTTGCGACAGGCTCCTACGAGCAGTACTTC.

The rearrangement links TRBV29-1 to TRBJ1-1; D is perhaps TRBD1 (5 bases). Trimming stripped 1 base from V and 2 bases from J, with 8 bases between. This CDR3 contains 13 residues. Germline lookup yields CDR1 SQVTM and CDR2 ANQGSEA. As DNA, the CDR3 is TGCAGCGTTGAAGGGGGCGGTAACACTGAAGCTTTCTTT. Its protein is CSVEGGGNTEAFF.

This clone has only one observation. The chain uses TRBV5-1 and TRBJ1-5; D ambiguous. The germline V gene has CDR1 SGHRS and CDR2 YFSETQ. This CDR3 contains 15 residues. V was trimmed by 0 bases and J by 4 bases, leaving 11 bases between them. The chain's CDR3 is CASSLGEPGNQPQHF. CDR3 nucleotides: TGCGCCAGCAGCTTGGGGGAGCCGGGGAATCAGCCCCAGCATTTT.

This clone was seen only once. The chain combines TRBV30 with TRBJ2-1; D unresolved. Between the trimmed V and J ends, which lost 4 bases and 10 bases, there was a span of 11 bases. The CDR3 has 11 amino acids. CDR1 is GTSNPN, CDR2 SVGIG, per germline (reference sequence). Here the CDR3 reads CAWTFREEQFF. The CDR3 DNA follows: TGTGCCTGGACATTTCGAGAAGAGCAGTTCTTC.

This clone came up a few times. The genes are TRBV4-1 and TRBJ1-5, with 7 bases identical to TRBD1. V lost 1 base, J lost 5 bases, and 14 bases stayed unmatched. This CDR3 contains 18 residues. Germline V CDR1 and CDR2: MGHRA, YSYEKL. CDR3 loop: CASSQGLVFTGEDQPQHF. DNA for the CDR3: TGCGCCAGCAGCCAAGGTCTGGTTTTTACAGGGGAGGATCAGCCCCAGCATTTT.

J is TRBJ1-1 and V is TRBV7-9, with TRBD1 identical over 9 bases. Losses at the gene ends were 5 bases for V and 4 bases for J; bases not matched to a gene: 5. The CDR3 has 14 amino acids. The germline gives CDR1 SEHNR, CDR2 FQNEAQ (reference sequence). CDR3 residues: CASSQGQGPTEAFF. The CDR3 region has the DNA TGTGCCAGCAGCCAGGGACAGGGTCCCACTGAAGCTTTCTTT.

The gene calls are TRBV6-5 and TRBJ1-2; D is unclear. V lost 0 bases and J 8 bases, leaving 13 bases between the germline ends. The CDR3 extends over 14 amino acids. Germline lookup yields CDR1 MNHEY and CDR2 SVGAGI. CDR3 in DNA: TGTGCCAGCAGTTACTCCGGTCTAACCGGGGGCTACACCTTC. Translating it yields CASSYSGLTGGYTF.

The V and J genes are TRBV6-5 and TRBJ1-2, with TRBD1 as a possible D gene (5 bases). Germline-derived CDR1 and CDR2 are MNHEY and SVGAGI. CDR3 size: 13 residues. Deletions cut 6 bases from V and 5 bases from J, with 13 bases between. CDR3 sequence reads: CASRPGLLYGYTF. DNA of the CDR3: TGTGCCAGCAGGCCGGGACTGCTGTATGGCTACACCTTC.

V gene TRBV4-1 combines with J gene TRBJ2-7; D is possibly TRBD2 (5 bases). Germline lookup yields CDR1 MGHRA and CDR2 YSYEKL. V was cut by 0 bases and J by 2 bases, with 11 bases left in between. The CDR3 runs to 15 residues. The CDR3 protein is CASSQDVGGPYEQYF. In DNA form, the CDR3 reads TGCGCCAGCAGCCAAGATGTGGGCGGGCCCTACGAGCAGTACTTC.

This chain connects TRBV5-6 to TRBJ2-5; 9 positions match TRBD1. Near its end, the DNA agrees better with TRBJ2-7, so the J call may be wrong. The germline V gene encodes CDR1 SGHDT and CDR2 YYEEEE. The CDR3 is 16 amino acids. Here the CDR3 reads CASSLLTGTGNHEQYF. The DNA of the CDR3 is TGTGCCAGCAGCCTACTTACCGGGACAGGGAACCACGAGCAGTACTTC.

The chain uses TRBV13 and TRBJ2-7, with D uncertain. V lost 5 bases and J 1 base, leaving 9 bases between the germline ends. The CDR3 loop spans 13 amino acids. The germline V gene has CDR1 PRHDT and CDR2 FYEKMQ (reference sequence). In DNA form, the CDR3 reads TGTGCCAGCAGCCCCCCCGGGTCCTACGAGCAGTACTTC. Protein product: CASSPPGSYEQYF.

V gene TRBV28 combines with J gene TRBJ1-5; D not resolved. V was trimmed by 8 bases and J by 3 bases, leaving 14 bases between them. CDR1 is MDHEN, CDR2 SYDVKM, per germline. CDR3 length: 14 amino acids. CDR3 bases: TGTGCCAGCCTTCGGCAGGCCCACAATCAGCCCCAGCATTTT. This gives the protein CASLRQAHNQPQHF.

This chain uses TRBV5-1 with TRBJ2-5; TRBD2 agrees at 10 bases. The last part of the DNA fits TRBJ2-7 better; the J call may be wrong. Germline V gives CDR1 SGHRS, CDR2 YFSETQ. CDR3 length: 18 residues. CDR3 nucleotide sequence: TGCGCCAGCAACAGGGGCGGGTCTAGCGGGGGCCTTTGGGACGAGCAGTACTTC. Its translation: CASNRGGSSGGLWDEQYF.

This sequence joins TRBV30 and TRBJ1-4, with a weak D call TRBD1 (5 bases). Per germline, CDR1 GTSNPN and CDR2 SVGIG (reference sequence). Trimming took 2 bases from V and 7 from J, leaving 11 bases between them. The CDR3 runs 13 residues. CDR3 region: CAWSQGGVEKLFF. In DNA, the CDR3 is TGTGCCTGGAGTCAGGGAGGGGTTGAAAAACTGTTTTTT.

The rearrangement links TRBV18 to TRBJ1-1; weak D call: TRBD1 (6 bases). The CDR3 runs 16 residues. Germline V lookup: CDR1 KGHSH, CDR2 LQKENI. V was shortened by 3 bases and J by 0 bases, with 14 bases between the two germline ends. The CDR3 sequence is CASSPPGATLNTEAFF. In nucleotides, the CDR3 is TGTGCCAGCTCACCTCCAGGGGCCACCCTGAACACTGAAGCTTTCTTT.

This sequence joins TRBV6-5 and TRBJ2-3; 13 nucleotides align to TRBD2. Germline assignment: CDR1 MNHEY and CDR2 SVGAGI. V was pared by 9 bases and J by 5 bases, with 5 bases of the junction left unmatched. The length of the CDR3 is 14 residues. The CDR3 DNA reads TGTGCCAGTACTAGCGGGGGGGCCGGAGATACGCAGTATTTT. It yields the protein CASTSGGAGDTQYF.

The chain recombines TRBV19 with TRBJ1-5, with a tentative D call TRBD1 (5 bases). The CDR3 consists of 17 residues. CDR1 LNHDA and CDR2 SQIVND come from the germline V gene (reference sequence). The V end lost 1 base, the J end lost 3 bases, and 16 bases lay between the germline ends. CDR3 in amino acids: CASSIVGAPVSNQPQHF. The CDR3 DNA is TGTGCCAGTAGTATAGTTGGGGCTCCCGTTTCCAATCAGCCCCAGCATTTT.